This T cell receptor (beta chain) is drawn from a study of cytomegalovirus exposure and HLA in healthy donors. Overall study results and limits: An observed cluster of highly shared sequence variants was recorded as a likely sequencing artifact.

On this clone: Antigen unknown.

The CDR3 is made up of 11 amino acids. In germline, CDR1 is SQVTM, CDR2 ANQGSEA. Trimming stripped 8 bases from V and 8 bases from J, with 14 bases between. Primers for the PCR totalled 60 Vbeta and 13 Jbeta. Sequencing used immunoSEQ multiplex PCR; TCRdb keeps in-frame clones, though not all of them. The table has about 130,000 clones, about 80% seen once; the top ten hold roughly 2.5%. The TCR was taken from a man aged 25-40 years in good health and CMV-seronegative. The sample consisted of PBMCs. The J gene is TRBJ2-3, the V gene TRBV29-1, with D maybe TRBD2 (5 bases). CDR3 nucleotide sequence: TGCAGCTTTTACGGAGGAGGTACGCAGTATTTT. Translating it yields CSFYGGGTQYF.